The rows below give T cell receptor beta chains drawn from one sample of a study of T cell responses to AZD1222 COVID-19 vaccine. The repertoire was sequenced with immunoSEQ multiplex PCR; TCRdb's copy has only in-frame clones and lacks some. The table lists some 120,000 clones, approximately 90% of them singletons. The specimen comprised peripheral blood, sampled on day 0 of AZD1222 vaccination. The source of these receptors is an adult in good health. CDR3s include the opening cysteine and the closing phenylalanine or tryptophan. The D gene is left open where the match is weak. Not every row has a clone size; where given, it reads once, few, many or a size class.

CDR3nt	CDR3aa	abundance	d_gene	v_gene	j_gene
TGTGCCAGTAGGGTTGGACAGGGAACCTACAATGAGCAGTTCTTC	CASRVGQGTYNEQFF	.	TRBD1	TRBV19	TRBJ2-1
TGTGCCAGCAGGGGCGGACAGGGGGGGTCCTACGAGCAGTACTTC	CASRGGQGGSYEQYF	.	TRBD1	TRBV6-5	TRBJ2-7
TGTGCCAGTAACCCCGGTGGAAACACCATATATTTT	CASNPGGNTIYF	.	.	TRBV19	TRBJ1-3
TGTGCCAGCAGCCGACCGGACAGACTAACGCAGTATTTT	CASSRPDRLTQYF	.	.	TRBV7-8	TRBJ2-3
TGTGCCAGCAGCTTAACGGGAGGGCCTAGTACGCAGTATTTT	CASSLTGGPSTQYF	.	TRBD2	TRBV7-3	TRBJ2-3
TGTGCCAGCAGTGAAGTAGTCCTTGGTGGACAGGGCAATGAAAAACTGTTTTTT	CASSEVVLGGQGNEKLFF	.	TRBD1	TRBV6-1	TRBJ1-4
TGCGCCAGCAGCCAAGAAGCGGGAGTGGACAATGAGCAGTTCTTC	CASSQEAGVDNEQFF	.	TRBD2	TRBV4-1	TRBJ2-1
TGCGCCAGCAGCCCCGCTGGGGGAACGATCTACGAGCAGTACTTC	CASSPAGGTIYEQYF	.	.	TRBV5-1	TRBJ2-7
TGCGCCAGCAGCTTGGGCGCAGGGGGAGGCAGCACAGATACGCAGTATTTT	CASSLGAGGGSTDTQYF	.	.	TRBV5-1	TRBJ2-3
TGTGCCACCCGTAGATCGAGCTCTGGAAACACCATATATTTT	CATRRSSSGNTIYF	.	.	TRBV10-3	TRBJ1-3
TGTGCCAGCAGCATGCAACGGGACAGGGAGCACGGGGAGCTGTTTTTT	CASSMQRDREHGELFF	.	.	TRBV21-1	TRBJ2-2
TGTGCCAGCAGCAAAGGGGCTAGCGCTTCCTACGAGCAGTACTTC	CASSKGASASYEQYF	.	.	TRBV21-1	TRBJ2-7
TGTGCCAGTAGTTACAGGGGGTCTTCCTACAATGAGCAGTTCTTC	CASSYRGSSYNEQFF	.	TRBD1	TRBV19	TRBJ2-1
TGTGCCAGCAGTTACTGGGTCTCAGGGGGAGAGACCCAGTACTTC	CASSYWVSGGETQYF	once	TRBD1	TRBV6-2/TRBV6-3	TRBJ2-5
TGCAGTGCTGGTGGGGCTTCGAGGGAGACCCAGTACTTC	CSAGGASRETQYF	.	.	TRBV20-1	TRBJ2-5
TGTGCCAGCAGCCCCCGGGACAGGGTCTTTCGGGCTTTCTTT	CASSPRDRVFRAFF	.	TRBD1	TRBV5-8	TRBJ1-1
TGTGCCAGCAGCCCCGGGACAGGGATCACCTTC	CASSPGTGITF	.	TRBD1	TRBV7-3	TRBJ1-2
TGCGCCAGCAGCCCCCAGACAGGGGGCTTTGGCTACACCTTC	CASSPQTGGFGYTF	.	TRBD1	TRBV5-1	TRBJ1-2
TGTGCCAGCAGCCCGCTCGGACTTAAGCAGCCCCAGCATTTT	CASSPLGLKQPQHF	.	.	TRBV7-9	TRBJ1-5
TGTGCCAGCAGTTTAACTCGGGGGCTCACGGATACGCAGTATTTT	CASSLTRGLTDTQYF	.	.	TRBV27	TRBJ2-3
TGTGCCAGCAGCACTCTAGGGGACAGGGATAACTACGAGCAGTACTTC	CASSTLGDRDNYEQYF	.	TRBD1	TRBV14	TRBJ2-7
TGTGCCAGCAGGCCTTTTGGACTTACCGGGGGCGAGCAGTACTTC	CASRPFGLTGGEQYF	.	.	TRBV13	TRBJ2-7
TGTGCCAGCGGTGAAAGTGGGGGGGCCGGTTCCTACGAGCAGTACTTC	CASGESGGAGSYEQYF	.	.	TRBV27	TRBJ2-7
TGTGCCACCAGTGATTCCTCCGGGCCAGGAGAGACCCAGTACTTC	CATSDSSGPGETQYF	few	.	TRBV24-1	TRBJ2-5
TGTGCCAGCAGCCACCCGCCGGGGATGACTGAAGCTTTCTTT	CASSHPPGMTEAFF	.	.	TRBV3-1/TRBV3-2	TRBJ1-1
TGTGCCAGCAGGCTACAGGAGGCCTATGGCTACACCTTC	CASRLQEAYGYTF	few	.	TRBV6-5	TRBJ1-2
TGTGCCAGCAGCTTGATTTACGAGCAGTACTTC	CASSLIYEQYF	.	.	TRBV28	TRBJ2-7
TGTGCCAAAAACAGGGGGCATGGCGAGACCCAGTACTTC	CAKNRGHGETQYF	once	TRBD1	TRBV6-5	TRBJ2-5
TGCGCCAGCAGCCAAGGACTAGCGGGAGCCCAAGATACGCAGTATTTT	CASSQGLAGAQDTQYF	.	TRBD2	TRBV5-1	TRBJ2-3
TGTGCCAGTAGTAAACAGGCCTGGGGGCCCTACGAGCAGTACTTC	CASSKQAWGPYEQYF	.	.	TRBV19	TRBJ2-7
TGTGCCAGCACGGTCAGGGCGGATGAAAAACTGTTTTTT	CASTVRADEKLFF	.	.	TRBV28	TRBJ1-4
TGTGCCAGCAGCCCCGGCGCCATGAACACCGGGGAGCTGTTTTTT	CASSPGAMNTGELFF	.	.	TRBV3-1/TRBV3-2	TRBJ2-2
TGTGCCAGCAGCGTAGGGTGGGACAGAAATCAGCCCCAGCATTTT	CASSVGWDRNQPQHF	.	TRBD1	TRBV9	TRBJ1-5
TGTGCCAGTAGTTACAGGGACGGGCCATACGAGCAGTACTTC	CASSYRDGPYEQYF	.	.	TRBV19	TRBJ2-7
TGTGCCAGCAGCCAAGATTCCGGGACTAGCGGGCATGAGCAGTACTTC	CASSQDSGTSGHEQYF	.	TRBD2	TRBV3-1/TRBV3-2	TRBJ2-7
TGTGCCAGCAGTTCTATGGGGGGTCAGGGAGGAGATACGCAGTATTTT	CASSSMGGQGGDTQYF	once	.	TRBV6-5	TRBJ2-3
TGTGCCACCCGCCTCGGACAGGCGAGCTTGAACACTGAAGCTTTCTTT	CATRLGQASLNTEAFF	.	TRBD1	TRBV6-4	TRBJ1-1
TGTGCCAGCAGTCCCGGGGGCTACGAGCAGTACTTC	CASSPGGYEQYF	.	.	TRBV6-5	TRBJ2-7
TGTGCCAGCAGTTTAAATGGAGGGGGGTCTGAAGCTTTCTTT	CASSLNGGGSEAFF	.	.	TRBV27	TRBJ1-1
TGTGCCAGCAGCTTAACGGGGTACGAGCAGTACTTC	CASSLTGYEQYF	.	.	TRBV7-9	TRBJ2-7
TGTGCCAGCACCCTGGGAACAGGAGCGCAGCCCCAGCATTTT	CASTLGTGAQPQHF	.	.	TRBV2	TRBJ1-5
TGTGCCAGTAGTATCCTCAGAATCAACAGGGGGCCCTATGGCTACACCTTC	CASSILRINRGPYGYTF	.	TRBD1	TRBV19	TRBJ1-2
TGTGCCAGCAGTTACGGGACCTACGAGCAGTACTTC	CASSYGTYEQYF	.	.	TRBV2	TRBJ2-7